The 12 T cell receptor beta chains below all came from one sample that was sequenced in a study of blood T cell repertoires in COVID-19 (dated by TCRdb to 2018 to 2020). Libraries were built with the immunoSEQ multiplex PCR assay. This is the immuneACCESS table as TCRdb keeps it, with only in-frame sequences that have V and J called. A part of the clones is gone; compared with another copy, unresolved V genes explain less than half, and the rest is unexplained. The sample data list roughly 96,000 clones, and about four fifths of these were observed just once. The top ten constitute about 20% of the sample. The sequencing input was peripheral blood. The receptors originated from a man aged 80 or over with acute or convalescent COVID-19.

The chain couples TRBV12-5 to TRBJ2-5; TRBD2 matches at 11 bases. CDR3 length: 22 residues. Germline lookup yields CDR1 LGHNT and CDR2 FRNRAP. J gave up 4 bases and V 5 bases, and 27 bases lay outside the gene matches. For the CDR3, the DNA is TGTGCTAGTGGTCCGATTCACCCCACTAATAGCGGGAGGGCCCAACGGGTAGAGACCCAGTACTTC. This codes for CASGPIHPTNSGRAQRVETQYF.

Comment on this clone: One end of the junction fails to match germline, which may point to a read error. This chain links TRBV5-1 with TRBJ2-5, with D possibly being TRBD1 (6 bases). The CDR3 sequence is 14 residues long. CDR1 is SGHRS and CDR2 is YFSETQ in the germline V gene. Here the CDR3 DNA reads TGCGCCAGCAGCACCCTCCCCCGGGACACCCGCCGCAACTTC. It encodes CASSTLPRDTRRNF.

The chain links TRBV11-2 to TRBJ2-3; D ambiguous. With 5 bases removed from V and 3 bases from J, the gap between germline ends came to 12 bases. This CDR3 contains 14 residues. Germline CDR1 and CDR2: SGHAT and FQNNGV. CDR3 nucleotides: TGTGCCAGCAGCCTCCGACGGGTAACAGATACGCAGTATTTT. As protein: CASSLRRVTDTQYF.

The gene calls are TRBV9 and TRBJ2-2, with 10 positions matching TRBD2. This CDR3 has 15 amino acids. The trim removed 4 bases at V and 7 bases at J, leaving 7 bases unmatched. The germline V gene encodes CDR1 SGDLS and CDR2 YYNGEE. CDR3 region: CASSPPGLASGELFF. In nucleotides, the CDR3 is TGTGCCAGCAGCCCTCCGGGACTAGCGAGCGGGGAGCTGTTTTTT.

The chain combines TRBV28 with TRBJ1-3; 8 nucleotides agree with TRBD1. Trimming took 4 bases from V and 2 from J; bases not matched to a gene: 4. CDR3 length: 15 residues. From germline, CDR1 is MDHEN and CDR2 SYDVKM. CDR3 region: CASSSTGVTGNTIYF. DNA for the CDR3: TGTGCCAGCAGTTCGACAGGGGTGACTGGAAACACCATATATTTT.

This clone was detected a few times. V and J are TRBV5-6 and TRBJ1-1, with TRBD1 as a possible D gene (5 bases). Per germline, CDR1 SGHDT and CDR2 YYEEEE. The CDR3 sequence is 14 residues long. Trimming stripped 4 bases from V and 3 bases from J, with 13 bases between. CDR3 amino acids: CASSPPGGHTEAFF. As DNA, the CDR3 is TGTGCCAGCAGCCCTCCGGGGGGACACACTGAAGCTTTCTTT. The whole variable domain, remainder taken from reference TRBV5-6 and TRBJ1-1, is DAGVTQSPTHLIKTRGQQVTLRCSPKSGHDTVSWYQQALGQGPQFIFQYYEEEERQRGNFPDRFSGHQFPNYSSELNVNALLLGDSALYLCASSPPGGHTEAFFGQGTRLTVV.

This clone is a singleton in its sample. The V call is TRBV6-5, the J call TRBJ1-1; D is ambiguous. The CDR3 sequence is 14 residues long. Trimming stripped 6 bases from V and 0 bases from J, with 11 bases between. CDR1 and CDR2 (germline): MNHEY, SVGAGI. CDR3 loop: CASRIVRLNTEAFF. The CDR3 DNA sequence: TGTGCCAGCAGAATTGTCCGTTTGAACACTGAAGCTTTCTTT.

The chain employs TRBV18 and TRBJ1-1; 7 nucleotides align to TRBD1. The germline V gene encodes CDR1 KGHSH and CDR2 LQKENI. This CDR3 has 16 residues. Trimming cost V 1 base and J 2 bases; bases outside gene matches: 7. CDR3 nucleotide sequence: TGTGCCAGCTCACCACAGGTCACAGGGGCCAACACTGAAGCTTTCTTT. Its translation: CASSPQVTGANTEAFF.

V is TRBV18 and J is TRBJ2-3, with D perhaps TRBD1 (6 bases). This CDR3 region has 15 residues. With 1 base removed from V and 2 bases from J, the gap between germline ends came to 10 bases. Germline CDR1 is KGHSH and CDR2 is LQKENI. The CDR3 loop is CASSPRGHITDTQYF. CDR3 DNA: TGTGCCAGCTCACCACGGGGACACATCACAGATACGCAGTATTTT.

This clone was seen once. The V call is TRBV5-1, the J call TRBJ2-7; D call uncertain. V was shortened by 1 base and J by 0 bases, with 8 bases between the two germline ends. This CDR3 contains 14 residues. In germline, CDR1 is SGHRS, CDR2 YFSETQ. Written as DNA, the CDR3 is TGCGCCAGCAGCTTGACAGTGAGCTCCTACGAGCAGTACTTC. Encoded protein: CASSLTVSSYEQYF.

J is TRBJ1-5 and V is TRBV10-2; 9 bases match TRBD1. V lost 2 bases, J lost 6 bases, and 2 bases stayed unmatched. From germline, CDR1 is WSHSY and CDR2 SAAADI. The CDR3 spans 14 residues. Here the CDR3 reads CASSEGTGFQPQHF. In nucleotides, the CDR3 is TGCGCCAGCAGTGAGGGGACAGGGTTTCAGCCCCAGCATTTT.

J is TRBJ2-2 and V is TRBV11-2; D may be TRBD1 (5 bases). V was cut by 4 bases and J by 3 bases, with 9 bases left in between. The CDR3 extends over 14 amino acids. The germline CDR1 and CDR2 sequences are SGHAT and FQNNGV. The CDR3 loop reads CASSSDSYTGELFF. CDR3 DNA sequence: TGTGCCAGCAGCTCTGACAGTTACACCGGGGAGCTGTTTTTT.